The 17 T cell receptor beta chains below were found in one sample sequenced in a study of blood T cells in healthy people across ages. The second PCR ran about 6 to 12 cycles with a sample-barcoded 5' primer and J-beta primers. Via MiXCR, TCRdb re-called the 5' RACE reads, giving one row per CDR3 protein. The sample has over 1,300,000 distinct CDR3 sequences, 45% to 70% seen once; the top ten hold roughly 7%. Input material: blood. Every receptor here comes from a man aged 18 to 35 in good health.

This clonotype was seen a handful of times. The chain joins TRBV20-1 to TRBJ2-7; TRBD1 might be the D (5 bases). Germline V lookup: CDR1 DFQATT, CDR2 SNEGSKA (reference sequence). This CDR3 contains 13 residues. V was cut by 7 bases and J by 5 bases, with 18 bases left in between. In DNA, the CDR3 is TGCAGTGTTATGCAGGGCTCTCTCCACGAGCAGTACTTC. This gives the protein CSVMQGSLHEQYF.

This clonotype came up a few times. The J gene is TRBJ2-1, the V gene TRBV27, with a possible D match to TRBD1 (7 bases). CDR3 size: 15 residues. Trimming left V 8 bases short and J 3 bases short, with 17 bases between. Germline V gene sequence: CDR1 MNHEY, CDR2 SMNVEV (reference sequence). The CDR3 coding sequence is TGTGCCAGCCACCGCCAGGGGGAGGTCTACAATGAGCAGTTCTTC. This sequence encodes CASHRQGEVYNEQFF.

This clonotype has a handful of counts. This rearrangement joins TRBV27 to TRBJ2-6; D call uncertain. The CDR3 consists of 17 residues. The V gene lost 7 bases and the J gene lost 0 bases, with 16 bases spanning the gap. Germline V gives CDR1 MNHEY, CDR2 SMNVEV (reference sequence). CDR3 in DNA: TGTGCCAGCACGGAATTGGGGATGAGCTCTGGGGCCAACGTCCTGACTTTC. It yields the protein CASTELGMSSGANVLTF. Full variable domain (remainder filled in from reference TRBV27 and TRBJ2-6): EAQVTQNPRYLITVTGKKLTVTCSQNMNHEYMSWYRQDPGLGLRQIYYSMNVEVTDKGDVPEGYKVSRKEKRNFPLILESPSPNQTSLYFCASTELGMSSGANVLTFGAGSRLTVL.

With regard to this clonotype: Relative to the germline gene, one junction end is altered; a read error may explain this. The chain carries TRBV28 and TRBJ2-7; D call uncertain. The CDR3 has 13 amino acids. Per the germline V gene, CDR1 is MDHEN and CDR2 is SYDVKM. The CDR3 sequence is CACFSESPYDQYF. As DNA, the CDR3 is TGTGCCTGTTTTTCGGAGTCTCCCTACGATCAGTACTTC.

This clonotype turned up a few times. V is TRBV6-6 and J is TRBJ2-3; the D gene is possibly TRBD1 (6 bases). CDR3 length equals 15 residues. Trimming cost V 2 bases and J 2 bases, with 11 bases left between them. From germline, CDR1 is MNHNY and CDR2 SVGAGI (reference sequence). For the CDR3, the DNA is TGTGCCAGCAGTTACACAGGGCAGGACACAGATACGCAGTATTTT. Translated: CASSYTGQDTDTQYF.

The CDR3 reads CASSLSFSGGALAKNIQYF. Written as DNA, the CDR3 is TGTGCCAGCAGCTTAAGCTTTAGCGGGGGGGCTCTAGCCAAAAACATTCAGTACTTC. The rearrangement links TRBV7-2 to TRBJ2-4, with 11 nucleotides matching TRBD2. Trimming at V came to 2 bases and at J to 0 bases, leaving 9 bases not matched to a gene. CDR1 and CDR2 from the germline V gene are SGHTA and FQGNSA. This CDR3 is built from 19 residues. Using reference TRBV7-2 and TRBJ2-4 for the parts outside the CDR3, the full variable domain is GAGVSQSPSNKVTEKGKDVELRCDPISGHTALYWYRQSLGQGLEFLIYFQGNSAPDKSGLPSDRFSAERTGGSVSTLTIQRTQQEDSAVYLCASSLSFSGGALAKNIQYFGAGTRLSVL.

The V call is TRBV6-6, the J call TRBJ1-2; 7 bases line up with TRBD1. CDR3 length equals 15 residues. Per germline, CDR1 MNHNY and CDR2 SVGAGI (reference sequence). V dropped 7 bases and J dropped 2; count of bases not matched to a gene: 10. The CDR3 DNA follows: TGTGCCAGCATCGAGACGCGCAGGGGGAACTATGGCTACACCTTC. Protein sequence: CASIETRRGNYGYTF.

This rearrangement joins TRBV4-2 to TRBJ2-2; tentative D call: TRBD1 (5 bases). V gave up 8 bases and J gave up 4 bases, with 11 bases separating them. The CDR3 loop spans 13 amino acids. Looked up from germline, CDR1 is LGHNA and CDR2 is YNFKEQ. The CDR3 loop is CASGFQGTGELFF. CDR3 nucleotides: TGTGCCAGCGGATTCCAGGGCACCGGGGAGCTGTTTTTT.

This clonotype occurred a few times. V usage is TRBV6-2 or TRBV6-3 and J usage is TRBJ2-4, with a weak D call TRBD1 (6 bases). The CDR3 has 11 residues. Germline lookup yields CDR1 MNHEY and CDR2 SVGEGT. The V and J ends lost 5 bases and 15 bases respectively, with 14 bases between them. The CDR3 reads CASSRAAGVYF. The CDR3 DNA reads TGTGCCAGCAGTCGAGCGGCAGGGGTGTACTTC.

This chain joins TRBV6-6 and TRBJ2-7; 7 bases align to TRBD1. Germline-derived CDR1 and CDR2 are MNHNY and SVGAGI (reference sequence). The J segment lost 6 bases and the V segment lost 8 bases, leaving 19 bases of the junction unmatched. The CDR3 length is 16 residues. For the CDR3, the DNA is TGTGCCAGCCGACGTACCGGGACAGAGGAACTTTCCGAGCAGTACTTC. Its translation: CASRRTGTEELSEQYF.

The CDR3 nucleotides read TGTGCCAGCAGCGCCCCCCGACAGGGAGCCGATACGCAGTATTTT. Its translation is CASSAPRQGADTQYF. The V gene is TRBV9, the J gene TRBJ2-3; 7 bases map to TRBD1. Trimming cost V 3 bases and J 6 bases; bases outside gene matches: 10. This CDR3 region has 15 residues. Germline CDR1 SGDLS, CDR2 YYNGEE.

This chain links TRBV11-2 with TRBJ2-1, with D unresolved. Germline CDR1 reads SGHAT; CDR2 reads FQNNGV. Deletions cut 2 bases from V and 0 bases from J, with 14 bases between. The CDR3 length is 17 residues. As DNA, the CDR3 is TGTGCCAGCAGCTTAACGTCGGTGAGAAGCTCCTACAATGAGCAGTTCTTC. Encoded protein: CASSLTSVRSSYNEQFF.

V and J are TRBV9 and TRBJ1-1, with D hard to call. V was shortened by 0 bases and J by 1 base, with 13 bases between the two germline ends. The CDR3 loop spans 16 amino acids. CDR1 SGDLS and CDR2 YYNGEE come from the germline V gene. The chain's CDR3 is CASSVGGTLSNTEAFF. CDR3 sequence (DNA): TGTGCCAGCAGCGTAGGAGGAACACTTTCGAACACTGAAGCTTTCTTT.

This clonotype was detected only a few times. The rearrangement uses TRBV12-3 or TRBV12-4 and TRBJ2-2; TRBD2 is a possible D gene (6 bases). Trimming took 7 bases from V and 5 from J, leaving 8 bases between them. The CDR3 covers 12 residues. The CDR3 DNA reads TGTGCCAGCATCGGGGGAACCGGGGAGCTGTTTTTT. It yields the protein CASIGGTGELFF.

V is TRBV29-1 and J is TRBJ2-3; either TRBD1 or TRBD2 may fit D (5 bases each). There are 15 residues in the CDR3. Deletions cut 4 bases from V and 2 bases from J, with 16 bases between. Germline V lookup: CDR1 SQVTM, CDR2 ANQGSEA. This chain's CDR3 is CSVGGFRDYTDTQYF. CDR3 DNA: TGCAGCGTTGGGGGGTTTAGGGATTACACAGATACGCAGTATTTT.

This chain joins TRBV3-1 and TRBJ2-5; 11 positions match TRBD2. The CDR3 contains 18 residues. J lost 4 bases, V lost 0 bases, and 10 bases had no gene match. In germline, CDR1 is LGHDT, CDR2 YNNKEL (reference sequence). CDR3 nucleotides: TGTGCCAGCAGCCAAGAAACGCTAGCGGGGGGTGTGGGAGAGACCCAGTACTTC. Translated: CASSQETLAGGVGETQYF.

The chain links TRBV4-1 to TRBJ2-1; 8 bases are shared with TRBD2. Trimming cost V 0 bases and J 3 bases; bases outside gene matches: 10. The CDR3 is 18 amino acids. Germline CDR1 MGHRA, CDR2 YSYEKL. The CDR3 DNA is TGCGCCAGCAGCCAAGATGGGGGCGCGGGGGGTTTCTACAATGAGCAGTTCTTC. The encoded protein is CASSQDGGAGGFYNEQFF.